This TCR beta chain was captured by sequencing in a study of Graves' ophthalmopathy and Graves' hyperthyroidism. About the study: The study drew peripheral blood at initial diagnosis, before any treatment.

As the template, RNA transcripts were used to amplify TCR beta CDR3 regions. HTBI primers were used in a first-round RT-PCR, which preceded a second-round multiplex PCR. TCRdb processed the multiplex PCR reads anew with MiXCR; each CDR3 protein has one entry. There are a few hundred thousand distinct CDR3 sequences in the sample; 15% to 20% occur only once, and roughly 1.5% lies in the top ten. A remark on this clonotype: What it recognizes is unknown.

In germline, CDR1 is MDHEN, CDR2 SYDVKM. The J segment lost 9 bases and the V segment lost 11 bases, leaving 8 bases of the junction unmatched. This CDR3 comprises 11 residues. Study observations and caveats: Among thyroid clonotypes expanded above 0.001 frequency, most also appeared in blood.

Other autoimmune diseases, uncontrolled infections, pregnancy or lactation ruled patients out of participation. Sampling more than 9 ml of fresh peripheral blood provided the PBMCs. This sequence joins TRBV28 and TRBJ2-5; 8 bases are shared with TRBD1. The specimen was peripheral blood. This receptor was obtained from a woman under 30 with Graves' ophthalmopathy. Here the CDR3 DNA reads TGTGCCTCCGGACAGGGCGGGCCCCAGTACTTC. It encodes CASGQGGPQYF.